The 29 T cell receptor beta chains presented below share a single source sample, sequenced in a study of Graves' ophthalmopathy and Graves' hyperthyroidism. Amplified TCR beta CDR3 regions were obtained using RNA transcripts as template. First-round RT-PCR used HTBI primers; second-round multiplex PCR followed. TCRdb reprocessed the multiplex PCR reads with MiXCR, giving one entry per CDR3 protein. The sample lists almost 40,000 distinct CDR3 sequences; approximately 46% were seen once. The sequencing input was peripheral blood. Receptor source: an adult woman with stable Graves' hyperthyroidism.

The chain uses TRBV7-8 and TRBJ2-5; D might be TRBD1 (5 bases). This CDR3 region has 13 residues. Germline CDR1 is SGHVS and CDR2 is FQNEAQ. V lost 2 bases and J 4 bases, leaving 8 bases between the germline ends. The CDR3 protein is CASSLQGRETQYF. CDR3 sequence (DNA): TGTGCCAGCAGCTTACAGGGAAGAGAGACCCAGTACTTC.

The chain has TRBV27 and TRBJ2-5, with a possible D match to TRBD1 (5 bases). V shed 6 bases and J shed 7 bases, with 9 bases lying between them. The CDR3 is 11 residues long. Germline CDR1 reads MNHEY; CDR2 reads SMNVEV (reference sequence). Here the CDR3 reads CASSHRGTQYF. CDR3 DNA: TGTGCCAGCAGCCATAGGGGGACCCAGTACTTC.

A remark on this clonotype: Likely a read error: the CDR3 ends without its conserved phenylalanine or tryptophan. The chain links TRBV20-1 to TRBJ1-1; 8 nucleotides agree with TRBD1. CDR1 DFQATT and CDR2 SNEGSKA come from the germline V gene (reference sequence). The CDR3 is made up of 12 amino acids. The CDR3 loop is CRQGGMSTEAFL. CDR3 bases: TGCAGACAGGGGGGGATGAGCACTGAAGCTTTCCTT.

The J gene is TRBJ1-6, the V gene TRBV29-1; 8 nucleotides match TRBD1. CDR1 and CDR2 (germline): SQVTM, ANQGSEA. This CDR3 is built from 13 residues. Losses at the gene ends were 6 bases for V and 12 bases for J; bases not matched to a gene: 10. The CDR3 sequence is CSVGFTGGGPLHF. The CDR3 DNA is TGCAGCGTGGGATTTACAGGGGGTGGACCCCTCCACTTT.

This clonotype was counted many times. The rearrangement joins TRBV27 to TRBJ1-2; D gene unclear. Trimming took 2 bases from V and 4 from J, leaving 8 bases between them. The CDR3 is 13 residues long. Germline V gene lookup returns CDR1 MNHEY and CDR2 SMNVEV (reference sequence). The CDR3 reads CASSLKGIYGYTF. CDR3 DNA sequence: TGTGCCAGCAGTTTAAAGGGAATCTATGGCTACACCTTC.

On this clonotype: The CDR3 end shows no conserved phenylalanine or tryptophan, and so a read error is likely. V usage is TRBV20-1 and J usage is TRBJ1-2, with 9 bases lining up with TRBD1. The CDR3 sequence is 14 residues long. The V and J ends lost 5 bases and 8 bases, in that order; junction bases with no gene match: 12. Germline V gene data show CDR1 as DFQATT and CDR2 as SNEGSKA (reference sequence). CDR3 region: CSARGGGQGRGYTS. The CDR3 bases are TGCAGTGCTCGAGGGGGGGGACAGGGCAGGGGCTACACCTCC.

CDR3: CASGPSGSYEQYF. CDR3 in DNA: TGTGCCAGCGGGCCTAGCGGGAGCTACGAGCAGTACTTC. V gene TRBV6-6 combines with J gene TRBJ2-7; 10 nucleotides agree with TRBD2. The CDR3 runs 13 residues. Germline V CDR1 and CDR2: MNHNY, SVGAGI (reference sequence). V lost 8 bases, J lost 3 bases, and 4 bases stayed unmatched.

This clonotype came up many times. This sequence may be a read error, since a much larger clone differs from it by one base. This chain connects TRBV20-1 to TRBJ1-2; 8 bases are a match to TRBD1. With 6 bases clipped from V and 7 bases from J, the junction kept 13 bases outside the gene matches. The CDR3 covers 14 residues. Germline lookup yields CDR1 DFQATT and CDR2 SNEGSKA (reference sequence). The CDR3 is CSAPRTGMICGYTF. CDR3 coding DNA: TGCAGTGCCCCCCGGACAGGGATGATTTGTGGCTACACCTTC.

This chain uses TRBV2 with TRBJ1-4; D gene unclear. The CDR3 is 16 amino acids. Germline CDR1 reads SNHLY; CDR2 reads FYNNEI. The germline V and J ends were trimmed by 8 bases and 0 bases, with 16 bases remaining between them. DNA for the CDR3: TGTGCCAGCGGAAGGGCAGACACCCCAACTAATGAAAAACTGTTTTTT. Protein sequence: CASGRADTPTNEKLFF.

This clonotype was seen only once. This chain connects TRBV6-5 to TRBJ2-5; D unresolved. This CDR3 region has 13 residues. V lost 6 bases to trimming and J lost 2 bases, with 10 bases between them. Germline CDR1 is MNHEY and CDR2 is SVGAGI. CDR3: CASSLWQQETQYF. In DNA, the CDR3 is TGTGCCAGCAGCCTGTGGCAGCAAGAGACCCAGTACTTC.

The chain uses TRBV6-5 and TRBJ1-1; 11 bases match TRBD1. The ends lost 10 bases at V and 6 bases at J; junction bases unmatched: 7. This CDR3 contains 13 residues. Germline V gene data show CDR1 as MNHEY and CDR2 as SVGAGI. The CDR3 DNA follows: TGTGCCACCCAGGGACAGGGGGATGCTGAAGCTTTCTTT. The encoded protein is CATQGQGDAEAFF.

This clonotype was picked up a small number of times. V is TRBV19 and J is TRBJ2-5; D not certain. Trimming stripped 9 bases from V and 2 bases from J, with 19 bases between. The CDR3 has 15 amino acids. Germline V gene data show CDR1 as LNHDA and CDR2 as SQIVND (reference sequence). CDR3 sequence: CASRPGGTMQETQYF. The CDR3 bases are TGTGCCAGCAGGCCCGGCGGCACTATGCAAGAGACCCAGTACTTC. The full variable domain, rest sourced from reference TRBV19 and TRBJ2-5, is DGGITQSPKYLFRKEGQNVTLSCEQNLNHDAMYWYRQDPGQGLRLIYYSQIVNDFQKGDIAEGYSVSREKKESFPLTVTSAQKNPTAFYLCASRPGGTMQETQYFGPGTRLLVL.

V is TRBV7-9 and J is TRBJ2-7; D perhaps matches TRBD2 (6 bases). There are 14 residues in the CDR3. Trimming pared 3 bases from V and 5 bases from J, leaving 14 bases between. Germline V gives CDR1 SEHNR, CDR2 FQNEAQ (reference sequence). Written as DNA, the CDR3 is TGTGCCAGCAGCTTTACGGGAGCGGCCCACGAGCAGTACTTC. It yields the protein CASSFTGAAHEQYF.

J is TRBJ1-2 and V is TRBV20-1; D not certain. Deletions cut 0 bases from V and 2 bases from J, with 13 bases between. The germline V gene encodes CDR1 DFQATT and CDR2 SNEGSKA (reference sequence). CDR3 length: 15 residues. The CDR3 DNA follows: TGCAGTGCTAGAGAGGTGACAAGAGGAAACTATGGCTACACCTTC. Amino acids: CSAREVTRGNYGYTF.

This clonotype was seen ten or more times. J is TRBJ2-6 and V is TRBV30; D is tentatively TRBD1 or TRBD2 (6 bases each). This CDR3 is 14 amino acids long. V lost 3 bases and J lost 2, with 8 bases in between. Germline lookup yields CDR1 GTSNPN and CDR2 SVGIG (reference sequence). CDR3 amino acids: CAWRGGAGANVLTF. The DNA of the CDR3 is TGTGCCTGGAGGGGGGGCGCTGGGGCCAACGTCCTGACTTTC.

The table lists this clonotype with many counts. This chain connects TRBV24-1 to TRBJ2-2, with 8 bases aligning to TRBD1. The trim removed 3 bases at V and 3 bases at J, leaving 2 bases unmatched. Per germline, CDR1 KGHDR and CDR2 SFDVKD. The CDR3 is 15 residues long. The CDR3: CATSDPGQDTGELFF. The CDR3 bases are TGTGCCACCAGTGATCCGGGACAGGACACCGGGGAGCTGTTTTTT.

The chain links TRBV10-3 to TRBJ2-7; 12 nucleotides match TRBD2. Germline CDR1 reads ENHRY; CDR2 reads SYGVKD. The CDR3 is 12 amino acids. With V trimmed by 11 bases and J by 7 bases, 6 bases remained unmatched. The CDR3 sequence is CAVGLAGREQYF. The CDR3 DNA reads as TGTGCCGTCGGACTAGCGGGAAGGGAGCAGTACTTC.

The rearrangement links TRBV13 to TRBJ2-5; D unclear. The V gene's germline CDR1 is PRHDT and CDR2 FYEKMQ (reference sequence). Trimming took 7 bases from V and 7 from J, leaving 10 bases between them. This CDR3 comprises 11 residues. The CDR3, as DNA: TGTGCCAGCAACTTCAAAGGGACCCAGTACTTC. Amino acid sequence: CASNFKGTQYF.

The J gene is TRBJ2-7, the V gene TRBV10-3, with TRBD2 matching 9 bases. This CDR3 spans 16 amino acids. CDR1 is ENHRY and CDR2 is SYGVKD in the germline V gene. V shed 4 bases and J 5 bases; nucleotides not matched to a gene: 12. DNA of the CDR3: TGTGCCATCAGTGTGTCTAGCGGGACTAGGGGTAACGAGCAGTACTTC. Its protein product is CAISVSSGTRGNEQYF.

The sample holds a few counts of this clonotype. This chain joins TRBV20-1 and TRBJ2-5; 8 bases match TRBD2. Germline V gene sequence: CDR1 DFQATT, CDR2 SNEGSKA (reference sequence). The CDR3 has 14 residues. J gave up 5 bases and V 3 bases, and 8 bases lay outside the gene matches. CDR3 protein: CSARGGLVRETQYF. CDR3 bases: TGCAGTGCTAGGGGGGGACTAGTGAGGGAGACCCAGTACTTC.

The chain joins TRBV7-8 to TRBJ1-2, with D hard to call. CDR1 is SGHVS, CDR2 FQNEAQ, per germline. This CDR3 region has 10 residues. The ends were cut back, 6 bases at V and 3 bases at J, with 2 bases in the middle. The DNA for the CDR3 is TGTGCCAGCAGGGACTATGGCTACACCTTC. Its translation: CASRDYGYTF.

J is TRBJ2-5 and V is TRBV6-5; 7 positions match TRBD2. The CDR3 covers 13 residues. The V and J ends lost 8 bases and 5 bases, in that order; junction bases with no gene match: 8. CDR1 and CDR2 from the germline V gene are MNHEY and SVGAGI. The DNA of the CDR3 is TGTGCCAGCCGGGGGTGGCGGGAGGAGACCCAGTACTTC. This gives the protein CASRGWREETQYF.

This sequence joins TRBV10-1 and TRBJ1-5; 9 bases match TRBD1. This CDR3 region has 14 residues. The germline V gene has CDR1 WNHNN and CDR2 SYGVQD (reference sequence). Trimming at V came to 2 bases and at J to 5 bases, leaving 1 base not matched to a gene. CDR3 in amino acids: CASSEGTGYQPQHF. The DNA of the CDR3 is TGCGCCAGCAGTGAGGGGACAGGGTATCAGCCCCAGCATTTT.

This clonotype was seen repeatedly, ten times or more. This chain connects TRBV2 to TRBJ2-3, with D possibly matching TRBD1 (5 bases). Germline CDR1 reads SNHLY; CDR2 reads FYNNEI. This CDR3 spans 12 amino acids. V was trimmed by 4 bases and J by 3 bases, leaving 5 bases between them. CDR3 nucleotide sequence: TGTGCCAGCAGTGCAGGGACAGATACGCAGTATTTT. Protein sequence: CASSAGTDTQYF. Variable domain in full (rest from reference TRBV2 and TRBJ2-3): EPEVTQTPSHQVTQMGQEVILRCVPISNHLYFYWYRQILGQKVEFLVSFYNNEISEKSEIFDDQFSVERPDGSNFTLKIRSTKLEDSAMYFCASSAGTDTQYFGPGTRLTVL.

The CDR3 spells CASSPRGVGGFHGYTF. The CDR3 DNA is TGTGCCAGCAGCCCTAGAGGGGTGGGGGGTTTTCATGGCTACACCTTC. This chain uses TRBV7-2 with TRBJ1-2, with D tentatively TRBD1 (5 bases). V dropped 5 bases and J dropped 6 bases, with 22 bases sitting between them. CDR1 SGHTA and CDR2 FQGNSA come from the germline V gene. This CDR3 has 16 residues.

This clonotype was seen more than once but under ten times. The chain joins TRBV20-1 to TRBJ2-7, with TRBD2 matching over 8 bases. The CDR3 sequence is 16 residues long. V gave up 5 bases and J gave up 3 bases; unmatched junction bases: 15. Looked up from germline, CDR1 is DFQATT and CDR2 is SNEGSKA (reference sequence). The CDR3 region has the DNA TGCAGTGCTGACCCCGAAGGAGCGGGAGTGAACTACGAGCAGTACTTC. Its translation is CSADPEGAGVNYEQYF.

About this clonotype: A much larger clonotype is one base distant, so this may be a read error. CDR3 bases: TGTGCCAGCAGTTACATTAGCCCCGCTAGCGAGCAGTACTTC. It codes for CASSYISPASEQYF. The rearrangement links TRBV6-5 to TRBJ2-7; no clear D. CDR1 and CDR2 (germline): MNHEY, SVGAGI. This CDR3 is built from 14 residues. V was shortened by 2 bases and J by 6 bases, with 14 bases between the two germline ends.

The chain has TRBV10-3 and TRBJ1-4, with TRBD1 matching over 9 bases. The CDR3 runs 14 residues. Germline values: CDR1 ENHRY, CDR2 SYGVKD. V was clipped by 10 bases and J by 8 bases; unmatched bases: 11. The CDR3 DNA reads TGTGCCAGCCGGGACAGGGTAGAAAGGGAAAAACTGTTTTTT. Its protein is CASRDRVEREKLFF.

The chain joins TRBV29-1 to TRBJ1-2, with TRBD1 matching over 7 bases. The CDR3 totals 14 residues. Germline values: CDR1 SQVTM, CDR2 ANQGSEA. V trimming: 3 bases; J trimming: 4 bases; junction bases outside the gene matches: 8. The CDR3 is CSVEGTAVGYGYTF. The CDR3 region has the DNA TGCAGCGTTGAGGGGACAGCCGTAGGCTATGGCTACACCTTC.